This T cell receptor (beta chain) is from a study of blood T cell repertoires in COVID-19. Overall study context: Collection of acute and convalescent COVID-19 samples took place in the United States, Italy and Spain. Nucleic acid was either cDNA or gDNA, and it came from T cells, B-cell-depleted T cells, or PBMCs.

This clone was found a few times. Under the authors' procedure: The assay estimated nucleated cells by amplifying reference gene primers. The method was immunoSEQ multiplex PCR; TCRdb's version includes in-frame clones alone and lacks a portion of them. The V and J calls and clone size come from that table; D and trimming were worked out from the DNA. The table records roughly 35,000 clones, approximately 80% of them present only once. This CDR3 is built from 15 residues. Per the germline V gene, CDR1 is LGHDT and CDR2 is YNNKEL (reference sequence). V was pared by 4 bases and J by 9 bases, with 19 bases between.

Sequences were obtained from peripheral blood. The V gene is TRBV3-1 (or the pseudogene TRBV3-2), the J gene TRBJ1-3, with D possibly TRBD1 on 5 matching bases. The TCR sequence derives from a man older than 75 with acute or convalescent COVID-19. CDR3 sequence: CASSPLDGTGGTIYF. The CDR3 bases are TGTGCCAGCAGCCCCTTAGACGGTACGGGGGGCACCATATATTTT.